The T cell receptor beta chain under discussion was sequenced for a study of read filtering for tumor transcriptome and immune sequencing. Study overall: DNase treatment preceded whole-transcriptome library preparation.

This clonotype was recorded many times. From germline, CDR1 is DFQATT and CDR2 SNEGSKA (reference sequence). Losses at the gene ends were 3 bases for V and 7 bases for J; bases not matched to a gene: 3. This CDR3 has 13 residues. Molecular barcoded adaptors covering alpha/delta and beta/gamma chains were used on 400 to 450 ng RNA. TCRdb analysed the reads with MiXCR anew, one entry per CDR3 protein. The table records tens of thousands of distinct CDR3 sequences, around 19% of them present only once. The sample was a population of CD138-negative cells sorted from bone marrow. This clonotype originated in a donor older than 35 with multiple myeloma. J is TRBJ1-6 and V is TRBV20-1, with TRBD1 identical over 7 bases. CDR3 bases: TGCAGTGCTAGCGAACAGGGGAATTCACCCCTCCACTTT. Translation: CSASEQGNSPLHF.